This T cell receptor (beta chain) was sequenced for a study of T cell repertoires in cytomegalovirus infection. V lost 0 bases to trimming and J lost 4 bases; unmatched junction nucleotides: 16. The CDR3 loop spans 20 amino acids. Germline CDR1 reads MNHEY; CDR2 reads SVGAGI. TCRdb reprocessed the reads via MiXCR and lists one record per CDR3 protein. In the table there are some 320,000 distinct CDR3 sequences, over 7.5% of which are singletons. Material: PBMCs. This clonotype originated in a human donor in good health (CMV status not recorded). Some clones in this sample may be carry-over from other donors' samples. This chain joins TRBV6-5 and TRBJ2-1; 9 positions agree with TRBD1. CDR3 nucleotides: TGTGCCAGCAGTTACTCCTCCGGGACAGGGTCAGTATACGGATACAATGAGCAGTTCTTC. Residues: CASSYSSGTGSVYGYNEQFF.